A selection of T cell receptor beta chains follows, all from one sample in a study of T cell changes during pregnancy in multiple sclerosis. Profiled with immunoSEQ multiplex PCR; TCRdb holds only in-frame clones, not every one. The data contain over 80,000 clones, about nine tenths of them singletons. Sample: peripheral blood, taken in the second trimester of pregnancy. These receptors were collected from a female donor in good health, enrolled as a control in a pregnancy study. Both conserved end residues are part of each CDR3. The D gene is left open where the match is weak.

j_call v_call d_call cdr3_aa cdr3_nt
TRBJ1-1 TRBV28 TRBD1 CASSGPGTGNTEAFF TGTGCCAGCAGTGGGCCCGGGACAGGCAACACTGAAGCTTTCTTT
TRBJ1-5 TRBV15 NA CATSGNRYQPQHF TGTGCCACCAGCGGGAACAGGTATCAGCCCCAGCATTTT
TRBJ2-1 TRBV7-9 TRBD2 CASSLAGGVYNEQFF TGTGCCAGCAGCCTGGCGGGGGGGGTCTACAATGAGCAGTTCTTC
TRBJ1-4 TRBV6-1 TRBD1 CATSGDRDEKLFF TGTGCCACCTCGGGAGACAGGGATGAAAAACTGTTTTTT
TRBJ1-5 TRBV28 NA CASSLRSRPQHF TGTGCCAGCAGTTTAAGGAGTCGGCCCCAGCATTTT
TRBJ2-2 TRBV7-8 NA CASSIQGPGELFF TGTGCCAGCAGCATACAGGGTCCCGGGGAGCTGTTTTTT
TRBJ2-1 TRBV2 TRBD2 CASSGLGRGSSYNEQFF TGTGCCAGCAGTGGCCTCGGGCGGGGGAGCTCCTACAATGAGCAGTTCTTC
TRBJ1-1 TRBV18 NA CASSPRGPGTEAFF TGTGCCAGCTCACCACGGGGGCCGGGCACTGAAGCTTTCTTT
TRBJ2-7 TRBV5-4 TRBD1 CASSLEGGAPDEQYF TGTGCCAGCAGCTTGGAAGGGGGCGCCCCGGACGAGCAGTACTTC
TRBJ1-3 TRBV2 NA CASSGRNSGAGNTIYF TGTGCCAGCAGTGGGAGGAATTCGGGGGCTGGAAACACCATATATTTT
TRBJ2-7 TRBV7-9 TRBD1 CASSPGQGIAYEQYF TGTGCCAGCAGCCCCGGACAGGGTATTGCCTACGAGCAGTACTTC
TRBJ1-2 TRBV15 NA CATSAGKFGYGYTF TGTGCCACCAGCGCCGGCAAGTTCGGGTATGGCTACACCTTC
TRBJ2-2 TRBV6-1 NA CASSANSAGLNTGELFF TGTGCCAGCAGTGCCAATTCCGCAGGGCTTAACACCGGGGAGCTGTTTTTT
TRBJ2-1 TRBV5-1 TRBD1 CASSTKVPEGQFFRNEQFF TGCGCCAGCAGCACTAAAGTCCCCGAGGGACAGTTCTTCCGCAATGAGCAGTTCTTC